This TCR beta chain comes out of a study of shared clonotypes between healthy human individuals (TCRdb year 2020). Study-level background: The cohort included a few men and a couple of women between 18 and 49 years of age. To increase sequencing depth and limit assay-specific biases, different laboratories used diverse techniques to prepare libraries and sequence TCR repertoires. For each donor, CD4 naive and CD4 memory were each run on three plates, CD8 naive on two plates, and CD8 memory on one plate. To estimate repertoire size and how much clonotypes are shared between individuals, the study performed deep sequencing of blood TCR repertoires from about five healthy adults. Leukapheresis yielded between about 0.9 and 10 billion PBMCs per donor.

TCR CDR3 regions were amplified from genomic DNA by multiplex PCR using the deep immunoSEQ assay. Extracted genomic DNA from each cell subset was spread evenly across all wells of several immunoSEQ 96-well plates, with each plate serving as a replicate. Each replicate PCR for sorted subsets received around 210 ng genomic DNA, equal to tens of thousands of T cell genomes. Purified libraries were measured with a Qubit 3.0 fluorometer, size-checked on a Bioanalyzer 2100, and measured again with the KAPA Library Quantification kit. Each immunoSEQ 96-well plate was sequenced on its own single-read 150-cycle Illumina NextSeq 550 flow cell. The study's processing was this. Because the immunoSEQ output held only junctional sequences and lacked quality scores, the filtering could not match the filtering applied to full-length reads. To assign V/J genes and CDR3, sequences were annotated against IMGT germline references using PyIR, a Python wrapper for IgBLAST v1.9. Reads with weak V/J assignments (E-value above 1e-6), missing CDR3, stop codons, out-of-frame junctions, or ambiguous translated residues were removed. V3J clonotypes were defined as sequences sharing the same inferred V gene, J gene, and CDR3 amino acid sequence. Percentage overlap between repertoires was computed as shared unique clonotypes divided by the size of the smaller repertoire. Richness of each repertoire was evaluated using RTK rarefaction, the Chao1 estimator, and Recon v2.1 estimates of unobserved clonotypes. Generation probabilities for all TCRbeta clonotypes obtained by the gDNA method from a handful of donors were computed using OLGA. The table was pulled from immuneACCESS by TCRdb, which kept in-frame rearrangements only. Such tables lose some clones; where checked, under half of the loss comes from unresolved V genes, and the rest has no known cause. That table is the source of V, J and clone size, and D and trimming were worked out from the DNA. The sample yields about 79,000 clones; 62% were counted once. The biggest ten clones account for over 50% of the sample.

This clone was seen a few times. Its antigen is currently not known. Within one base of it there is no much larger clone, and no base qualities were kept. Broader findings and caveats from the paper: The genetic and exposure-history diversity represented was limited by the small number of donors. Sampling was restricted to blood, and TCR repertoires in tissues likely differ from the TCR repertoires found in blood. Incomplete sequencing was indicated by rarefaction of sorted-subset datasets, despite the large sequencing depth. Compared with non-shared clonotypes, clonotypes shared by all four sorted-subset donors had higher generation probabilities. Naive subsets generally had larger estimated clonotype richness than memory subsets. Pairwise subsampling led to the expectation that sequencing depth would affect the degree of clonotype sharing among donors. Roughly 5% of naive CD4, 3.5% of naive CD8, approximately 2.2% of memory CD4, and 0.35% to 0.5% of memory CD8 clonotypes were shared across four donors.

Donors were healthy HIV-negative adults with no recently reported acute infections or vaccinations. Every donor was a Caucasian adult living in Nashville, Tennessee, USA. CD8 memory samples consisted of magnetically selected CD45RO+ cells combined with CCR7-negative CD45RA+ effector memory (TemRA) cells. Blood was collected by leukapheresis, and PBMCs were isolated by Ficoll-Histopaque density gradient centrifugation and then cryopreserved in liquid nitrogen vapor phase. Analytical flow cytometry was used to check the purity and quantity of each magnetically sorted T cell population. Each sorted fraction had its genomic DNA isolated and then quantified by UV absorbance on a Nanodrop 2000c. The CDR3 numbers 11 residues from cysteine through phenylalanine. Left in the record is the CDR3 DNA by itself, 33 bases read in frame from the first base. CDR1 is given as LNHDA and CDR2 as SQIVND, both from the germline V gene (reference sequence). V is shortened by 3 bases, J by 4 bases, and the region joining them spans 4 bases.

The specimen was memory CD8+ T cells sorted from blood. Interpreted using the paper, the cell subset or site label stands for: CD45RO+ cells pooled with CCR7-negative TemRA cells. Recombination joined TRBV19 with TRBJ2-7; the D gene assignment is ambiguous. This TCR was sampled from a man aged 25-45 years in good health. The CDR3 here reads CASSIGYEQYF. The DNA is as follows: TGTGCCAGTAGTATTGGTTACGAGCAGTACTTC.